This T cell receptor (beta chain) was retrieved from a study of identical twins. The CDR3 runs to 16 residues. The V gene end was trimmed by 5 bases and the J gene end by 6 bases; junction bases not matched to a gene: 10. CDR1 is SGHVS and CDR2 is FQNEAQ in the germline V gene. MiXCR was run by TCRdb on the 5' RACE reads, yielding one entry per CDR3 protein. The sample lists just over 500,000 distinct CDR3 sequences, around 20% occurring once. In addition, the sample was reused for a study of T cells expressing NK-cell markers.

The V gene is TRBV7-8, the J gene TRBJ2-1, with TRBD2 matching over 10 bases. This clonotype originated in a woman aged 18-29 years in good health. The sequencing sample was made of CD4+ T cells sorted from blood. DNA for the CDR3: TGTGCCAGCAGCCGAGGCGGAGCGGGAGGGCGCAATGAGCAGTTCTTC. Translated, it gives CASSRGGAGGRNEQFF. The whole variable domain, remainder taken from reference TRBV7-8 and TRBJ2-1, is GAGVSQSPRYKVAKRGQDVALRCDPISGHVSLFWYQQALGQGPEFLTYFQNEAQLDKSGLPSDRFFAERPEGSVSTLKIQRTQQEDSAVYLCASSRGGAGGRNEQFFGPGTRLTVL.